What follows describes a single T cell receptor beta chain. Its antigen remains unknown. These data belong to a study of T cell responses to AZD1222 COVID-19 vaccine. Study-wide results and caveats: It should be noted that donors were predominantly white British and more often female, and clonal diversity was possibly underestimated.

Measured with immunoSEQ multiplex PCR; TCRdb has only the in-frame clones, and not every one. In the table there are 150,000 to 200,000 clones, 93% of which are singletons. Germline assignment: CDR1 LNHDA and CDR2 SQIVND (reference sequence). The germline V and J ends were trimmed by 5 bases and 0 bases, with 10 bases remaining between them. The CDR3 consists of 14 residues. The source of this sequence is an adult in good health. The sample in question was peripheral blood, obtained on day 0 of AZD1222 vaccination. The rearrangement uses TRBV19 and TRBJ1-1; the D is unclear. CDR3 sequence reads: CASSPDRMNTEAFF. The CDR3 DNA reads TGTGCCAGTAGTCCGGACCGGATGAACACTGAAGCTTTCTTT.